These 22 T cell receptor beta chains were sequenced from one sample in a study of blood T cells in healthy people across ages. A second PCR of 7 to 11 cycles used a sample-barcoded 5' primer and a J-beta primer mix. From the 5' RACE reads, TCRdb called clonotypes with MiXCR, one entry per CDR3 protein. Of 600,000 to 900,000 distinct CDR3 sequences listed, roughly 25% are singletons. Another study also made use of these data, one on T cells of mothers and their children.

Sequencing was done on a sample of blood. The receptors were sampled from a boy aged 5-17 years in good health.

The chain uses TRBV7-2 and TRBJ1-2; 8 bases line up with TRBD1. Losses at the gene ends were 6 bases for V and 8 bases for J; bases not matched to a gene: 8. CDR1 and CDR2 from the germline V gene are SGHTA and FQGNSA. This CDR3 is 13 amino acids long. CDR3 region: CASSSGQGAGYTF. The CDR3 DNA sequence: TGTGCCAGCAGTTCCGGACAGGGCGCGGGCTACACCTTC.

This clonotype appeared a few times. As DNA, the CDR3 is TGCAGTGCTAGCCCCCGGGACAGCCATCAGCCCCAGCATTTT. This translates into CSASPRDSHQPQHF. The rearrangement uses TRBV20-1 and TRBJ1-5; 7 bases are shared with TRBD1. The CDR3 consists of 14 residues. CDR1 DFQATT and CDR2 SNEGSKA come from the germline V gene (reference sequence). With V trimmed by 3 bases and J by 5 bases, 7 bases remained unmatched.

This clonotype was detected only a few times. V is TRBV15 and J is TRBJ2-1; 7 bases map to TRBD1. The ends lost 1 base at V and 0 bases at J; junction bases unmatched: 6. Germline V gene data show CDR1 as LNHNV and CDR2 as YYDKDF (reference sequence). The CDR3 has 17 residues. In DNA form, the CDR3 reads TGTGCCACCAGCAGAGTCCCGACAGGGACCTCCTACAATGAGCAGTTCTTC. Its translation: CATSRVPTGTSYNEQFF.

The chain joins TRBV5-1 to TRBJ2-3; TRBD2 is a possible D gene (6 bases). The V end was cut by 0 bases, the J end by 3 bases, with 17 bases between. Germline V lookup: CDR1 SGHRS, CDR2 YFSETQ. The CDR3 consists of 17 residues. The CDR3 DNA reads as TGCGCCAGCAGCTTGGATCCCGGGAGCCCCTCAACAGATACGCAGTATTTT. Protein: CASSLDPGSPSTDTQYF.

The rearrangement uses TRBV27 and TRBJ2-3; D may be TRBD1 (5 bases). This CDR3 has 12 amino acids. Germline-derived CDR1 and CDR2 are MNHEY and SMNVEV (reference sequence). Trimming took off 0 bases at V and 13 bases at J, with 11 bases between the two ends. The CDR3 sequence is CASSLSYRPKYF. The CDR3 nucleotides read TGTGCCAGCAGTTTATCTTACAGGCCGAAGTATTTT.

As DNA, the CDR3 is TGTGCCAGCAGCAACGCAGGGAACTATGGCTACACCTTC. As protein: CASSNAGNYGYTF. This rearrangement joins TRBV7-2 to TRBJ1-2, with D perhaps matching TRBD1 (5 bases). This CDR3 spans 13 amino acids. Trimming left V 5 bases short and J 2 bases short, with 9 bases between. Germline values: CDR1 SGHTA, CDR2 FQGNSA. Together with reference TRBV7-2 and TRBJ1-2, the CDR3 gives the full variable domain: GAGVSQSPSNKVTEKGKDVELRCDPISGHTALYWYRQSLGQGLEFLIYFQGNSAPDKSGLPSDRFSAERTGGSVSTLTIQRTQQEDSAVYLCASSNAGNYGYTFGSGTRLTVV.

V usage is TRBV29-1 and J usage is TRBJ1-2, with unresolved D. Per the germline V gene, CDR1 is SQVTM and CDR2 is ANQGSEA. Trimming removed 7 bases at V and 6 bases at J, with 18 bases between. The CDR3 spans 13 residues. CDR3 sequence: CSALASRTDGYTF. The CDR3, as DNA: TGCAGCGCCCTGGCCTCTCGGACGGATGGCTACACCTTC.

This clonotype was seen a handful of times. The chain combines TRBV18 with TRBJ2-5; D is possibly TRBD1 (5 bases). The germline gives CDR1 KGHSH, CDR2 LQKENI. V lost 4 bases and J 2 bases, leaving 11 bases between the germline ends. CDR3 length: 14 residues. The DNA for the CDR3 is TGTGCCAGCTCACTCTCGACAGCGCAAGAGACCCAGTACTTC. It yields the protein CASSLSTAQETQYF. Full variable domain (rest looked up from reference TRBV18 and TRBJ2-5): NAGVMQNPRHLVRRRGQEARLRCSPMKGHSHVYWYRQLPEEGLKFMVYLQKENIIDESGMPKERFSAEFPKEGPSILRIQQVVRGDSAAYFCASSLSTAQETQYFGPGTRLLVL.

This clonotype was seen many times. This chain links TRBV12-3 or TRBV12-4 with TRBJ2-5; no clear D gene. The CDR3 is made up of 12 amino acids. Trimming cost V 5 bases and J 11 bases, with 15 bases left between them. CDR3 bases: TGTGCCAGCAGTAGACCGTTAGAGGAGCAGTACTTC. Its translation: CASSRPLEEQYF.

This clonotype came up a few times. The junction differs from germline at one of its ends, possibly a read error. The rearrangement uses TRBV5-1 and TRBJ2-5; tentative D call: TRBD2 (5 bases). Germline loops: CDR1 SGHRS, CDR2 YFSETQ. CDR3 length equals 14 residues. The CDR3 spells CAGSLAGYVDTQYF. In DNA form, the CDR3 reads TGCGCCGGCAGCTTGGCGGGTTATGTTGATACCCAGTACTTC.

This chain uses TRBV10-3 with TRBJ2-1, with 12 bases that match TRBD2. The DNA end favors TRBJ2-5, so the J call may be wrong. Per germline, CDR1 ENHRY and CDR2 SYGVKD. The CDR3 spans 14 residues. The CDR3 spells CAIKASGGAEAQYF. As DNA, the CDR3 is TGTGCCATCAAAGCTAGCGGGGGGGCGGAGGCCCAGTACTTC.

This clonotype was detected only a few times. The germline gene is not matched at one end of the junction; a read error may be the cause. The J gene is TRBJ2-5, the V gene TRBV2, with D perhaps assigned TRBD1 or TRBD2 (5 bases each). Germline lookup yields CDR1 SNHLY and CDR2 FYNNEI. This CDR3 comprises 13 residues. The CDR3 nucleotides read TGTGCCAGCAACCCGGGACCCCAAGAGATCCAGTACTTC. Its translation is CASNPGPQEIQYF.

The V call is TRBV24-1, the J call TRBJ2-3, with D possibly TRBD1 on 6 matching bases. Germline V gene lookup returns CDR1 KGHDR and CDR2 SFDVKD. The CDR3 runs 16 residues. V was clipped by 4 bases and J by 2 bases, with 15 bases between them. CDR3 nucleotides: TGTGCCACCAGTGACCGGGACCGACAGGACACAGATACGCAGTATTTT. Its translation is CATSDRDRQDTDTQYF.

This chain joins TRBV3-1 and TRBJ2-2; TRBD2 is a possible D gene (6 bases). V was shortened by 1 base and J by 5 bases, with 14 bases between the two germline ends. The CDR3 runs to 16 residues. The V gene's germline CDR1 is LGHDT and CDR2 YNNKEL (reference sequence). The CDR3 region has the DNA TGTGCCAGCAGCCAAGCGGGGCCGCGGGGAACCGGGGAGCTGTTTTTT. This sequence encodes CASSQAGPRGTGELFF. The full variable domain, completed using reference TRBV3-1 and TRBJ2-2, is DTAVSQTPKYLVTQMGNDKSIKCEQNLGHDTMYWYKQDSKKFLKIMFSYNNKELIINETVPNRFSPKSPDKAHLNLHINSLELGDSAVYFCASSQAGPRGTGELFFGEGSRLTVL.

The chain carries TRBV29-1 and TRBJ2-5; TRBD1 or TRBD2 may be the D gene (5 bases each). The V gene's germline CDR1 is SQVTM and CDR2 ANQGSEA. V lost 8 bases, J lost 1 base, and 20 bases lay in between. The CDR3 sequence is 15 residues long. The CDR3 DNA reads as TGCAGCCCGTTGAAGGACGGGACGGTCCAAGAGACCCAGTACTTC. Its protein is CSPLKDGTVQETQYF.

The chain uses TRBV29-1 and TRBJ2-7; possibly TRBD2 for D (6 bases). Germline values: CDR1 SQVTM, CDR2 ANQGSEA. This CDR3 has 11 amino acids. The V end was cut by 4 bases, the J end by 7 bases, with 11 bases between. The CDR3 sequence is CSVAGLGEQYF. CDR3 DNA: TGCAGCGTTGCGGGACTGGGAGAGCAGTACTTC.

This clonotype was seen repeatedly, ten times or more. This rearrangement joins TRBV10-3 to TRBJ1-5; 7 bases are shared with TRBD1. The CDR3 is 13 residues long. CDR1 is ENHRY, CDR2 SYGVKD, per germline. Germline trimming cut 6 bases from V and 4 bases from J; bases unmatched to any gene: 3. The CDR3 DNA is TGTGCCATCAGACCGGACAGGAATCAGCCCCAGCATTTT. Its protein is CAIRPDRNQPQHF.

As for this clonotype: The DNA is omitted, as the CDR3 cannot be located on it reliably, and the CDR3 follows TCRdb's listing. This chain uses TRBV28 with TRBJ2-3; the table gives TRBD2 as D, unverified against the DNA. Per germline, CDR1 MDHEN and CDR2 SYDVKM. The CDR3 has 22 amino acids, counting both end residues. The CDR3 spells CASSLQLSGANVLTFGAPMQYF.

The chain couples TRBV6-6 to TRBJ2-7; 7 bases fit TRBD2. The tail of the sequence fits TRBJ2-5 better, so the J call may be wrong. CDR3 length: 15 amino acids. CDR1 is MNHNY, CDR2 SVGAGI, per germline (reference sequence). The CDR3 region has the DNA TGTGCCAGCAGTTCCCCGGAGCGGGAACAAGAGACCCAGTACTTC. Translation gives CASSSPEREQETQYF.

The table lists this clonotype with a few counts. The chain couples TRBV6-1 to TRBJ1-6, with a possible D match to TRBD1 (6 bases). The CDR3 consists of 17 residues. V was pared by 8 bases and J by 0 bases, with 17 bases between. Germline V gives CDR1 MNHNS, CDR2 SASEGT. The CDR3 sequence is CASGGDTGSSYNSPLHF. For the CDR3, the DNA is TGTGCCAGCGGGGGGGACACAGGGAGCTCCTATAATTCACCCCTCCACTTT.

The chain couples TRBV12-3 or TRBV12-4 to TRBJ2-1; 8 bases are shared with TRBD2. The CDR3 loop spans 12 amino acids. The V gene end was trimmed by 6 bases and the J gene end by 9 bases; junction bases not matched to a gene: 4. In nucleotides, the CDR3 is TGTGCCAGCAGCATGACTAGCGTTGAGCAGTTCTTC. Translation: CASSMTSVEQFF.

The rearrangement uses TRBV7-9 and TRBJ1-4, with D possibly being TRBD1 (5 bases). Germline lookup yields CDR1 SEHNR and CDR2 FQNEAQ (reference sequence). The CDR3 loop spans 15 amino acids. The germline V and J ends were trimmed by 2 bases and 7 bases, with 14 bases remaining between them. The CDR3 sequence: CASSLYDSGTEKLFF. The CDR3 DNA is TGTGCCAGCAGCTTATACGACAGCGGGACTGAAAAACTGTTTTTT.